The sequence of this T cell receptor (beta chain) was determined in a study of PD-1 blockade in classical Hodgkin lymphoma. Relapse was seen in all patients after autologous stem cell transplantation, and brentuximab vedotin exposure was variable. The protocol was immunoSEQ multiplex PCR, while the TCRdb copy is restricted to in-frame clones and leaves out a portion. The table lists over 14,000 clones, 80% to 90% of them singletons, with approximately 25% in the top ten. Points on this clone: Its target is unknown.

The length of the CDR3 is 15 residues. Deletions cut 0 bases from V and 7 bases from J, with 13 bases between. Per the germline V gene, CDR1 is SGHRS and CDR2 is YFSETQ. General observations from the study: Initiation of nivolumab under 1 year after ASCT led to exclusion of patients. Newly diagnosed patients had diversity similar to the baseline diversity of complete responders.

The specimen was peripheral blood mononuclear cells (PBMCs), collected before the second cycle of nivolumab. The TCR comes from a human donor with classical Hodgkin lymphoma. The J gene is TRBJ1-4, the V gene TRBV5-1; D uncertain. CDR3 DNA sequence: TGCGCCAGCAGCTTGGAACCTCACGGTTCTGAAAAACTGTTTTTT. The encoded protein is CASSLEPHGSEKLFF.